This TCR beta chain was sequenced in a study of blood T cells in healthy people across ages. Notes on the study in general: Greater diversity and more naive CD4+ cells were seen in long-lived donors than in aged donors.

Concerning this clonotype itself: The antigen is undetermined.

CDR3 length: 15 amino acids. The ends lost 0 bases at V and 10 bases at J; junction bases unmatched: 11. Germline CDR1 DFQATT, CDR2 SNEGSKA (reference sequence). It was with a sample-barcoded 5' primer and a J-beta primer mix that a second PCR of about 6 to 11 cycles was run. TCRdb redid the calling of the 5' RACE reads with MiXCR, one entry per CDR3 protein. The sample lists just over 800,000 distinct CDR3 sequences, less than 80% seen once, with 25% to 35% in the top ten. The TCR originated in a man aged 30 to 45 in good health. The chain has TRBV20-1 and TRBJ2-1; 8 bases agree with TRBD2. The sample consisted of blood. The CDR3 loop is CSARDAGTRFWEQFF. For the CDR3, the DNA is TGCAGTGCTAGAGATGCCGGGACTAGATTCTGGGAGCAGTTCTTC.